This is a list of T cell receptor beta chains from one sample in a study of T cell repertoires in cytomegalovirus infection. TCRdb re-called the reads through MiXCR, storing one row per CDR3 protein. Of about 770,000 distinct CDR3 sequences in the sample, 25% to 35% are singletons; the top ten hold over 10%. Their antigens are not known. The sample was cultured CD8+ T cells from PBMCs, taken from culture after CMV antigen stimulation. These receptors originate from a human donor in good health (CMV status not recorded). Some clones in this sample may be carry-over from other donors' samples. Both conserved end residues are part of each CDR3. The D gene is left open where the match is weak. The listing skips clone size in some rows; elsewhere it reads once, few, many or a size class.

size	D	J	V	CDR3	DNA
few	TRBD2	TRBJ2-3	TRBV19	CASSLAGRRTDTQYF	TGTGCCAGTAGCCTAGCGGGGAGACGCACAGATACGCAGTATTTT
NA	TRBD1	TRBJ1-1	TRBV7-9	CASSLGGGAVLAFF	TGTGCCAGCAGCTTAGGAGGGGGCGCGGTGCTCGCTTTCTTT
NA	TRBD1	TRBJ1-2	TRBV6-1	CATEADRGYGYTF	TGTGCCACCGAGGCGGACAGGGGCTATGGCTACACCTTC
many	NA	TRBJ2-7	TRBV25-1	CASSEYKEDVTSYEQYF	TGTGCCAGCAGTGAATATAAGGAGGATGTAACCTCCTACGAGCAGTACTTC
few	NA	TRBJ2-1	TRBV6-6	CASSRSGGAILYEQFF	TGTGCCAGCAGCCGCTCCGGGGGCGCGATTCTCTATGAGCAGTTCTTC
NA	NA	TRBJ1-6	TRBV24-1	CATSDLKGSNNSPLHF	TGTGCCACCAGTGATTTGAAAGGGAGTAATAATTCACCCCTCCACTTT
NA	TRBD2	TRBJ2-1	TRBV6-1	CASSEFYMEPGLGKNEQFF	TGTGCCAGCAGTGAATTCTACATGGAACCGGGACTAGGCAAAAATGAGCAGTTCTTC
NA	TRBD2	TRBJ2-7	TRBV18	CASSPYPGLAGVLYEQYF	TGTGCCAGCTCACCGTACCCTGGACTAGCGGGGGTTTTATACGAGCAGTACTTC
NA	NA	TRBJ2-1	TRBV29-1	CSVEDGEGIGISYNEQFF	TGCAGCGTTGAAGATGGTGAAGGTATAGGCATCTCCTACAATGAGCAGTTCTTC
NA	TRBD1	TRBJ2-1	TRBV19	CASSYRGNNEQFF	TGTGCCAGTAGTTACAGGGGAAATAATGAGCAGTTCTTC
medium-sized	TRBD1	TRBJ2-5	TRBV7-2	CASSSRQGFSETQYF	TGTGCCAGCAGCTCAAGACAGGGATTTTCAGAGACCCAGTACTTC
NA	NA	TRBJ1-1	TRBV20-1	CSARRDMASENTEAFF	TGCAGTGCTAGGCGGGACATGGCGAGTGAGAACACTGAAGCTTTCTTT
NA	NA	TRBJ1-1	TRBV19	CASSPTVAPLLAEAFF	TGTGCCAGTAGTCCGACGGTGGCCCCCTTGTTGGCTGAAGCTTTCTTT
many	NA	TRBJ2-2	TRBV7-6	CASSLGYPNTGELFF	TGTGCCAGCAGCTTAGGCTACCCGAACACCGGGGAGCTGTTTTTT
few	NA	TRBJ2-7	TRBV10-2	CASTPDLSYEQYF	TGCGCCAGCACCCCGGATCTTTCCTACGAGCAGTACTTC
NA	TRBD2	TRBJ2-5	TRBV7-9	CASSHPSSGAHLKKETQYF	TGTGCCAGCAGCCACCCATCTAGCGGGGCACATCTAAAAAAAGAGACCCAGTACTTC
few	NA	TRBJ1-6	TRBV5-1	CASSPREGKNSPLHF	TGCGCCAGCAGCCCCCGGGAGGGGAAGAATTCACCCCTCCACTTT
many	TRBD2	TRBJ2-3	TRBV7-2	CASSSGGLAGGDTQYF	TGTGCCAGCAGCTCGGGGGGACTAGCGGGGGGAGATACGCAGTATTTT
NA	NA	TRBJ2-1	TRBV7-6	CASSSDSGSYNEQFF	TGTGCCAGCAGCTCGGACAGTGGCTCCTACAATGAGCAGTTCTTC
NA	NA	TRBJ1-5	TRBV6-6	CASSYSRRVDQPQHF	TGTGCCAGCAGTTACTCGCGCAGGGTGGATCAGCCCCAGCATTTT
NA	TRBD2	TRBJ2-4	TRBV7-6	CASSLAGSGGPANIQYF	TGTGCCAGCAGCTTAGCGGGTAGCGGGGGGCCTGCAAACATTCAGTACTTC
NA	NA	TRBJ2-1	TRBV11-2	CASSLGGGDPNNEQFF	TGTGCCAGCAGCTTAGGCGGCGGGGACCCTAACAATGAGCAGTTCTTC
few	NA	TRBJ2-7	TRBV6-1	CASSEFGTFREQYF	TGTGCCAGCAGTGAATTCGGGACATTTAGGGAGCAGTACTTC
few	NA	TRBJ1-1	TRBV7-2	CASSFVGDYDTEAFF	TGTGCCAGCAGCTTCGTGGGGGACTACGACACTGAAGCTTTCTTT
NA	TRBD2	TRBJ2-1	TRBV19	CASSIVGGGSFNEQFF	TGTGCCAGTAGTATAGTCGGCGGGGGGTCCTTCAATGAGCAGTTCTTC
NA	NA	TRBJ2-2	TRBV2	CASSDRGGTGELFF	TGTGCCAGCAGTGACAGGGGAGGCACCGGGGAGCTGTTTTTT
NA	NA	TRBJ2-2	TRBV10-3	CAISEVDTGELFF	TGTGCCATCAGTGAAGTGGACACCGGGGAGCTGTTTTTT
many	TRBD1	TRBJ2-5	TRBV7-4	CASSSQGARETQYF	TGTGCCAGCAGTTCACAGGGGGCAAGGGAGACCCAGTACTTC
few	TRBD2	TRBJ2-1	TRBV12-3/TRBV12-4	CASSLVGTSDEQFF	TGTGCCAGCAGTTTGGTAGGGACTAGCGATGAGCAGTTCTTC
NA	NA	TRBJ2-1	TRBV7-6	CAISPVRYNEQFF	TGTGCCATCAGCCCAGTCCGGTACAATGAGCAGTTCTTC
NA	TRBD1	TRBJ2-2	TRBV28	CASSYGTGYTGELFF	TGTGCCAGCAGTTATGGGACAGGGTACACCGGGGAGCTGTTTTTT
few	TRBD1	TRBJ1-1	TRBV19	CASSTRDRVNTEAFF	TGTGCCAGTAGCACTCGGGACAGGGTGAACACTGAAGCTTTCTTT
many	NA	TRBJ2-3	TRBV7-8	CASSSETDTQYF	TGTGCCAGCAGCTCCGAGACAGATACGCAGTATTTT
few	TRBD1	TRBJ2-3	TRBV7-9	CASSFVGLGQGLATDTQYF	TGTGCCAGCAGCTTTGTAGGGTTGGGACAGGGCTTGGCCACAGATACGCAGTATTTT
NA	TRBD1	TRBJ1-2	TRBV19	CASSTKTGFGYTF	TGTGCCAGTAGCACAAAGACAGGGTTTGGCTACACCTTC
few	TRBD1	TRBJ2-1	TRBV7-9	CASRQDRGSYNEQFF	TGTGCCAGCCGTCAGGACAGGGGCTCCTACAATGAGCAGTTCTTC
few	NA	TRBJ1-1	TRBV4-1	CASSQDLLGGEAFF	TGCGCCAGCAGCCAAGATCTTCTGGGTGGTGAAGCTTTCTTT
few	TRBD1	TRBJ1-4	TRBV7-8	CASSLLAGGNEKLFF	TGTGCCAGCAGCTTATTGGCAGGGGGCAATGAAAAACTGTTTTTT
NA	NA	TRBJ1-1	TRBV18	CASSPRYWGNTEAFF	TGTGCCAGCTCACCACGCTATTGGGGCAACACTGAAGCTTTCTTT
many	NA	TRBJ2-2	TRBV7-2	CASSLDPANTGELFF	TGTGCCAGCAGCTTAGATCCCGCGAACACCGGGGAGCTGTTTTTT
NA	TRBD1	TRBJ2-2	TRBV27	CASSSLHDRVPGVLFF	TGTGCCAGCAGTTCCCTCCACGACAGGGTGCCCGGGGTGCTGTTTTTT
many	NA	TRBJ2-1	TRBV7-2	CASSQRASYNEQFF	TGTGCCAGCAGTCAGCGGGCGTCCTACAATGAGCAGTTCTTC
NA	NA	TRBJ1-2	TRBV2	CASSEAPLWLRGQSYTF	TGTGCCAGCAGTGAAGCGCCTCTCTGGCTTCGAGGGCAGAGCTACACCTTC
NA	NA	TRBJ1-4	TRBV12-3/TRBV12-4	CASSLTGGNNEKLFF	TGTGCCAGCAGTTTAACAGGAGGCAATAATGAAAAACTGTTTTTT